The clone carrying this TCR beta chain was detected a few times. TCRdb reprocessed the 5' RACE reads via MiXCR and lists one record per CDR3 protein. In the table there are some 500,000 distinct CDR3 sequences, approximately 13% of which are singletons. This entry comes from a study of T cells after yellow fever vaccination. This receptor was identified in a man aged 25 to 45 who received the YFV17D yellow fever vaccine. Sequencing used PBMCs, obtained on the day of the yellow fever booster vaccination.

CDR3 bases: TGTGCCAGCAGTTGGAGGCCTAGGGACGAGCAGTACTTC. It specifies CASSWRPRDEQYF. The genes are TRBV6-5 and TRBJ2-7; D is possibly TRBD2 (5 bases). This CDR3 is built from 13 residues. Germline V gene sequence: CDR1 MNHEY, CDR2 SVGAGI. V lost 4 bases and J lost 5, with 12 bases in between.